Following are 2 T cell receptor beta chains from one sample sequenced in a study of cytomegalovirus exposure and HLA in healthy donors. The PCR employed 60 Vbeta primers together with 13 Jbeta primers. Profiled with immunoSEQ multiplex PCR; TCRdb holds only in-frame clones, not every one. The top ten hold about 9.3% of the sample, which has 150,000 to 200,000 clones, approximately 83% seen once. Material: PBMCs. These receptors originate from a man aged 18 to 29 in good health and CMV-seropositive.

This sequence joins TRBV7-8 and TRBJ2-5; perhaps TRBD1 as D (5 bases). Trimming took 5 bases from V and 1 from J, leaving 8 bases between them. Per the germline V gene, CDR1 is SGHVS and CDR2 is FQNEAQ. The CDR3 consists of 13 residues. The CDR3 reads CASSPDSQETQYF. As DNA, the CDR3 is TGTGCCAGCAGCCCAGACAGCCAAGAGACCCAGTACTTC.

The chain combines TRBV10-2 with TRBJ2-3, with TRBD2 matching 8 bases. Germline CDR1 is WSHSY and CDR2 is SAAADI. The CDR3 totals 14 residues. V trimming: 3 bases; J trimming: 4 bases; junction bases outside the gene matches: 3. DNA of the CDR3: TGCGCCAGCAGTGAACCCGGGGGGGCAGATACGCAGTATTTT. Protein: CASSEPGGADTQYF.